These T cell receptor beta chains were read from a single sample in a study of T-cell reconstitution after alpha-beta-depleted transplantation in children. TCRdb re-analysed the PCR reads in MiXCR, keeping a single row per CDR3 protein. This table holds roughly 500,000 distinct CDR3 sequences, roughly 18% found once. The source was PBMCs from the stem cell graft donor, collected from the stem cell graft. The source is a human donor who donated a stem cell graft to a child with acute lymphoblastic leukemia. The CDR3 runs from the conserved cysteine through the conserved F or W. A D gene is named only where the DNA matches it firmly. Clone size, where shown, is once, few, many, or a class for clones that have expanded.

few	TRBV12-3/TRBV12-4	TRBJ1-3	TRBD1	CASRDRSGNTIYF	TGTGCCAGCAGGGACAGGTCGGGAAACACCATATATTTT
few	TRBV5-1	TRBJ1-2	TRBD1	CASSLAQGSAGYTF	TGCGCCAGCAGCTTGGCACAGGGGTCTGCTGGCTACACCTTC
-	TRBV6-1	TRBJ1-1	-	CASSGFLGVLTEAFF	TGTGCCAGCAGCGGGTTTCTGGGGGTCCTCACTGAAGCTTTCTTT
few	TRBV27	TRBJ2-3	TRBD2	CASSLGSGGSGSDTQYF	TGTGCCAGCAGTTTAGGAAGCGGCGGGAGCGGGTCAGATACGCAGTATTTT
-	TRBV20-1	TRBJ2-3	TRBD2	CSARSTSGRALTDTQYF	TGCAGTGCTAGATCGACTAGCGGGAGGGCCCTAACAGATACGCAGTATTTT
-	TRBV12-3/TRBV12-4	TRBJ2-2	TRBD2	CATVAGGVTGELFF	TGTGCCACCGTAGCGGGAGGAGTCACCGGGGAGCTGTTTTTT
-	TRBV7-9	TRBJ2-3	-	CASSKEGTQYF	TGTGCCAGCAGCAAGGAGGGCACGCAGTATTTT
few	TRBV5-1	TRBJ2-4	TRBD1	CASSFTGTAENIQYF	TGCGCCAGCAGCTTTACCGGGACAGCCGAAAACATTCAGTACTTC
few	TRBV10-3	TRBJ2-1	-	CAISDKRVMGNEQFF	TGTGCCATCAGTGATAAGCGGGTCATGGGGAATGAGCAGTTCTTC
few	TRBV4-1	TRBJ2-5	TRBD1	CASSSRGPGETQYF	TGCGCCAGCAGTTCTAGGGGGCCAGGAGAGACCCAGTACTTC
-	TRBV12-3/TRBV12-4	TRBJ2-3	TRBD1	CASSGWTGGRTDTQYF	TGTGCCAGCAGTGGTTGGACAGGGGGCAGGACAGATACGCAGTATTTT
-	TRBV3-1	TRBJ2-4	TRBD2	CASSQDRLAGLAKNIQYF	TGTGCCAGCAGCCAAGATAGACTAGCGGGACTCGCCAAAAACATTCAGTACTTC
-	TRBV23-1	TRBJ2-3	TRBD1	CASSPFSDRGLGDTQYF	TGCGCCAGCAGTCCCTTCTCGGACAGGGGGCTGGGAGATACGCAGTATTTT
few	TRBV27	TRBJ2-1	-	CASSFWEVSYNEQFF	TGTGCCAGCAGTTTCTGGGAGGTGTCCTACAATGAGCAGTTCTTC
once	TRBV18	TRBJ1-1	-	CASSPMSGAVNTEAFF	TGTGCCAGCTCACCAATGTCAGGCGCGGTGAACACTGAAGCTTTCTTT
-	TRBV24-1	TRBJ2-1	-	CATSDPGRYAAEQFF	TGTGCCACCAGTGACCCGGGGAGGTATGCCGCTGAGCAGTTCTTC
few	TRBV7-9	TRBJ2-5	-	CASRSLETQYF	TGTGCCAGCAGGTCATTGGAGACCCAGTACTTC
few	TRBV20-1	TRBJ1-6	TRBD1	CSASHLDRDNSPLHF	TGCAGTGCTAGTCACCTCGACAGGGACAATTCACCCCTCCACTTT
-	TRBV4-1	TRBJ2-1	-	CASSKRGLGGSYNEQFF	TGCGCCAGCAGCAAAAGGGGCCTCGGGGGCTCCTACAATGAGCAGTTCTTC
-	TRBV10-3	TRBJ2-3	-	CAIRGGPREDTQYF	TGTGCCATCAGGGGGGGACCGAGGGAAGATACGCAGTATTTT
-	TRBV2	TRBJ2-4	-	CASFKPNKNIQYF	TGTGCCAGCTTCAAGCCAAACAAAAACATTCAGTACTTC
-	TRBV20-1	TRBJ2-3	-	CSARLRNIDSLTDTQYF	TGCAGTGCTAGACTTCGGAACATCGACAGCCTCACAGATACGCAGTATTTT
-	TRBV19	TRBJ2-7	-	CASSISATGYEQYF	TGTGCCAGTAGTATATCAGCTACTGGCTACGAGCAGTACTTC
few	TRBV6-2/TRBV6-3	TRBJ2-5	-	CASSPGLPGTHQETQYF	TGTGCCAGCAGTCCGGGACTCCCAGGGACCCATCAAGAGACCCAGTACTTC
few	TRBV29-1	TRBJ1-2	TRBD1	CSVERGTGHYGYTF	TGCAGCGTTGAACGTGGGACAGGGCATTATGGCTACACCTTC
few	TRBV20-1	TRBJ2-7	TRBD2	CSVSRLATYEQYF	TGCAGTGTCAGCAGACTAGCGACCTACGAGCAGTACTTC
-	TRBV29-1	TRBJ2-1	TRBD2	CSVDRGRAGNEQFF	TGCAGCGTTGACAGAGGGAGGGCCGGCAATGAGCAGTTCTTC